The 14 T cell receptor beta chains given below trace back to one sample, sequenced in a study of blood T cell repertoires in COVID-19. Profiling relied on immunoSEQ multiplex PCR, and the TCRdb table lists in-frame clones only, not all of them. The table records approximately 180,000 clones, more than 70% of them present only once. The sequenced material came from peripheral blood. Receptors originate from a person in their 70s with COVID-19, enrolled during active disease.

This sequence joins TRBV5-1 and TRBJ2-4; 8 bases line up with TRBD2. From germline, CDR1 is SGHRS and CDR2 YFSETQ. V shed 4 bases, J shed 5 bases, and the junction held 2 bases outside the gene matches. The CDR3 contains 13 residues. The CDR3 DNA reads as TGCGCCAGCAGCCGGGAGGGTCAAAACATTCAGTACTTC. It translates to CASSREGQNIQYF.

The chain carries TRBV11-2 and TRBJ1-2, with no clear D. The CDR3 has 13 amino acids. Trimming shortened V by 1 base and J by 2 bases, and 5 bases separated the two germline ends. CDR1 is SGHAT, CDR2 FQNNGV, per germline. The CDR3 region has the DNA TGTGCCAGCAGCTTAGCAGGAAACTATGGCTACACCTTC. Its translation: CASSLAGNYGYTF. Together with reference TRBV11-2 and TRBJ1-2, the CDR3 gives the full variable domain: EAGVAQSPRYKIIEKRQSVAFWCNPISGHATLYWYQQILGQGPKLLIQFQNNGVVDDSQLPKDRFSAERLKGVDSTLKIQPAKLEDSAVYLCASSLAGNYGYTFGSGTRLTVV.

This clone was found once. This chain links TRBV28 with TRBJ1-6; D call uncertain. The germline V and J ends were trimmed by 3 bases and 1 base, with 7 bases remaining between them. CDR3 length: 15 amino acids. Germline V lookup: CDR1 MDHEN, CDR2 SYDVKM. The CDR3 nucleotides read TGTGCCAGCAGTTTCGGGGTTTCCTATAATTCACCCCTCCACTTT. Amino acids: CASSFGVSYNSPLHF.

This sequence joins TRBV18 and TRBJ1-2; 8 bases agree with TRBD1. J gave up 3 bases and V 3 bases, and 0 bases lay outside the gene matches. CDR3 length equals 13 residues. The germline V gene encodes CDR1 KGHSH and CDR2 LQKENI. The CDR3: CASSPTGDYGYTF. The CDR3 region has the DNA TGTGCCAGCTCACCGACAGGGGACTATGGCTACACCTTC.

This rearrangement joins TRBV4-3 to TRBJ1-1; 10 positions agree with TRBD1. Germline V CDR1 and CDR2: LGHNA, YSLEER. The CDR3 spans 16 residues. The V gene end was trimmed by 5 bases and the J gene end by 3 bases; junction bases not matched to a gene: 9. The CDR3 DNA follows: TGCGCCAGCAGCTCGACAGGGGGCGATGGTGACACTGAAGCTTTCTTT. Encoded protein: CASSSTGGDGDTEAFF.

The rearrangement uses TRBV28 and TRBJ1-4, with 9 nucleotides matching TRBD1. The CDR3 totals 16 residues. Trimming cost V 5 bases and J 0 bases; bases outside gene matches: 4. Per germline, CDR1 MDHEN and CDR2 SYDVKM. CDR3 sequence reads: CASSLTGGTTNEKLFF. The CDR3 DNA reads TGTGCCAGCAGTCTGACAGGGGGAACAACTAATGAAAAACTGTTTTTT.

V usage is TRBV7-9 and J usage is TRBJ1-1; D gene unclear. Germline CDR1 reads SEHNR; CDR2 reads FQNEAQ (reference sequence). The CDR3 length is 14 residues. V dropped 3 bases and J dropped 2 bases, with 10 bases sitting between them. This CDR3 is CASSFQDANTEAFF. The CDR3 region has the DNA TGTGCCAGCAGCTTTCAGGATGCCAACACTGAAGCTTTCTTT.

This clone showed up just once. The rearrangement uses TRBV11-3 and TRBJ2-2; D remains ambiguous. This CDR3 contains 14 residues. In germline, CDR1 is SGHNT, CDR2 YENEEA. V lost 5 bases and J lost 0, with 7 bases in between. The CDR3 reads CASSLRPNTGELFF. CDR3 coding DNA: TGTGCCAGCAGCCTGCGGCCGAACACCGGGGAGCTGTTTTTT.

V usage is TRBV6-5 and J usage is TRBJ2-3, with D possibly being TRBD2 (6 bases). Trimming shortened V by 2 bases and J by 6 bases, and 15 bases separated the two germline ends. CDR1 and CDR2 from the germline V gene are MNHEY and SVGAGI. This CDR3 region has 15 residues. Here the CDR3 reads CASSYGGAPRDTQYF. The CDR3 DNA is TGTGCCAGCAGTTACGGAGGGGCCCCGCGCGATACGCAGTATTTT.

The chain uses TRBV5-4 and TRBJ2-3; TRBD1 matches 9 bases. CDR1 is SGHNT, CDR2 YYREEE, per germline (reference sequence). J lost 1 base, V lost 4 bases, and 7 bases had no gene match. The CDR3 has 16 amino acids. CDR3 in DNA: TGTGCCAGCAGCCTACCTCGGACAGGGGGCACAGATACGCAGTATTTT. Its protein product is CASSLPRTGGTDTQYF.

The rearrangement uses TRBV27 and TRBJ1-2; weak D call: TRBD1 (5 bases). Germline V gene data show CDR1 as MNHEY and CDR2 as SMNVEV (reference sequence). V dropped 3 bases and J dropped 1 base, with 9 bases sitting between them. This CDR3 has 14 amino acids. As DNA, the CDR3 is TGTGCCAGCAGTTTCCAGGGAGGTAACTATGGCTACACCTTC. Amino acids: CASSFQGGNYGYTF.

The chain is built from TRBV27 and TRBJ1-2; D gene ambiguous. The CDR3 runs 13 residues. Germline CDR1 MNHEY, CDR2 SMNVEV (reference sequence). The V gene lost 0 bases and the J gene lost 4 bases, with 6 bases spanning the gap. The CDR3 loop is CASSLSRSYGYTF. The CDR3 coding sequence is TGTGCCAGCAGTTTATCGCGTTCCTATGGCTACACCTTC.

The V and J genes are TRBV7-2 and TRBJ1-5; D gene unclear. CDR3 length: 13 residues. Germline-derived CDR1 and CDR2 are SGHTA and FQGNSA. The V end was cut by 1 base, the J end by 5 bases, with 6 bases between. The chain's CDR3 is CASSLVRHQPQHF. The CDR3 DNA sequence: TGTGCCAGCAGCTTAGTCAGGCATCAGCCCCAGCATTTT.

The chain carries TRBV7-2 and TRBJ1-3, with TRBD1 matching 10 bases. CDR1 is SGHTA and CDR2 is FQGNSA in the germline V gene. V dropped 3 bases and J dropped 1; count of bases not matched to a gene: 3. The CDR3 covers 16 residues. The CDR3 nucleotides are TGTGCCAGCAGCTTTCGGACAGGGGGTTCTGGAAACACCATATATTTT. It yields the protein CASSFRTGGSGNTIYF.